The 10 T cell receptor beta chains below come from one sample, sequenced in a study of blood T cell repertoires in COVID-19. The repertoire was sequenced with immunoSEQ multiplex PCR; TCRdb's copy has only in-frame clones and lacks some. The profile shows some 200,000 clones, roughly four fifths of them singletons. Sample: PBMCs or T cells enriched from blood (not recorded which). These receptors all come from a man aged 35-49 years who had recovered from COVID-19.

The V and J genes are TRBV4-3 and TRBJ1-5; perhaps TRBD1 as D (5 bases). V was trimmed by 1 base and J by 3 bases, leaving 13 bases between them. The germline gives CDR1 LGHNA, CDR2 YSLEER. The CDR3 is 16 residues long. CDR3 sequence (DNA): TGCGCCAGCAGCCAAGGGGTAGCAGGGCCCAATCAGCCCCAGCATTTT. Protein: CASSQGVAGPNQPQHF.

The chain has TRBV21-1 and TRBJ1-6; the table's TRBD1 call for D was not verified on the DNA. TRBV21-1 is a pseudogene. The CDR3 has 16 amino acids. In DNA, the CDR3 is TGTGCCAGCAGCACCCTTGGCGCAGGGTATAATTCACCCCTCCACTTT. This translates into CASSTLGAGYNSPLHF.

The chain links TRBV2 to TRBJ1-2; D is possibly TRBD1 (5 bases). V dropped 7 bases and J dropped 4 bases, with 22 bases sitting between them. From germline, CDR1 is SNHLY and CDR2 FYNNEI. The CDR3 covers 16 residues. CDR3: CASTIDALATAYGYTF. DNA of the CDR3: TGTGCCAGCACCATAGATGCCCTGGCGACAGCCTATGGCTACACCTTC.

The chain joins TRBV19 to TRBJ2-1; 7 nucleotides match TRBD2. The V and J ends lost 5 bases and 5 bases, in that order; junction bases with no gene match: 9. The CDR3 loop spans 15 amino acids. The germline V gene encodes CDR1 LNHDA and CDR2 SQIVND (reference sequence). The CDR3 DNA reads as TGTGCCAGTAGTCCGATAGCGGGTGGCGACAATGAGCAGTTCTTC. Translating gives CASSPIAGGDNEQFF.

The chain is built from TRBV10-1 and TRBJ1-1, with D uncertain. Germline CDR1 and CDR2: WNHNN and SYGVQD (reference sequence). The CDR3 is 14 amino acids. V dropped 6 bases and J dropped 0 bases, with 11 bases sitting between them. CDR3 DNA sequence: TGCGCCAGCAGACCAGGAGGGATGAACACTGAAGCTTTCTTT. It translates to CASRPGGMNTEAFF.

This chain connects TRBV19 to TRBJ1-5; D possibly corresponds to TRBD1 (5 bases). The CDR3 extends over 16 amino acids. With 2 bases removed from V and 4 bases from J, the gap between germline ends came to 15 bases. CDR1 is LNHDA and CDR2 is SQIVND in the germline V gene (reference sequence). The CDR3 coding sequence is TGTGCCAGTAGTATAAGTCAGGGTAAGAGTAATCAGCCCCAGCATTTT. It codes for CASSISQGKSNQPQHF.

The rearrangement joins TRBV19 to TRBJ2-1, with 7 nucleotides matching TRBD2. J gave up 4 bases and V 7 bases, and 13 bases lay outside the gene matches. Germline assignment: CDR1 LNHDA and CDR2 SQIVND (reference sequence). This CDR3 contains 16 residues. For the CDR3, the DNA is TGTGCCAGTACTCATTATGCTAGCGGTTCTTACAATGAGCAGTTCTTC. It encodes CASTHYASGSYNEQFF.

The V call is TRBV7-3, the J call TRBJ2-1; 7 bases align to TRBD2. Germline values: CDR1 SGHTA, CDR2 FQGTGA. CDR3 length: 16 amino acids. The V gene end was trimmed by 3 bases and the J gene end by 4 bases; junction bases not matched to a gene: 9. The CDR3 coding sequence is TGTGCCAGCAGCTTGCTGCCTAGCGGTTTTTACAATGAGCAGTTCTTC. Translating it yields CASSLLPSGFYNEQFF.

The chain recombines TRBV29-1 with TRBJ1-2, with D possibly being TRBD1 (6 bases). CDR3 length: 13 amino acids. V was pared by 5 bases and J by 10 bases, with 20 bases between. CDR1 SQVTM and CDR2 ANQGSEA come from the germline V gene. The CDR3 nucleotides read TGCAGCGTTATACACGGGGGGGCTGACGACTACACCTTC. This codes for CSVIHGGADDYTF.

The J gene is TRBJ1-2, the V gene TRBV5-6, with a weak D call TRBD1 (6 bases). Trimming cost V 4 bases and J 7 bases, with 14 bases left between them. Germline lookup yields CDR1 SGHDT and CDR2 YYEEEE. This CDR3 spans 13 amino acids. The CDR3 loop reads CASSPGGAAGYTF. The CDR3 region has the DNA TGTGCCAGCAGCCCCGGGGGGGCGGCTGGCTACACCTTC. Full variable domain (outside the CDR3, taken from reference TRBV5-6 and TRBJ1-2): DAGVTQSPTHLIKTRGQQVTLRCSPKSGHDTVSWYQQALGQGPQFIFQYYEEEERQRGNFPDRFSGHQFPNYSSELNVNALLLGDSALYLCASSPGGAAGYTFGSGTRLTVV.